This T cell receptor beta chain was found in a study of T-cell memory formation after mild COVID-19. TCRdb reanalysed the 5' RACE reads using MiXCR and keeps one entry per CDR3 protein. The sample has about 260,000 distinct CDR3 sequences, under 20% seen once. Overall study findings and caveats: Clones shrinking from day 15 to 85 showed even CD4/CD8 mixes; later expanders tilted CD4+. Researchers found some responding clones in pre-infection memory, a sign that cross-reactive memory joined.

The CDR3 loop spans 15 amino acids. The germline V gene encodes CDR1 SGHTA and CDR2 FQGNSA. Trimming pared 1 base from V and 2 bases from J, leaving 8 bases between. In the case of this clonotype: The antigen is not known.

This TCR was sampled from a man between 18 and 29 years old who had mild COVID-19 (a few samples of this study predate the infection). Cell type and time point are not known. The chain couples TRBV7-2 to TRBJ2-2, with D maybe TRBD2 (6 bases). Sequences were obtained from PBMCs or a T cell subset sorted from them (not recorded which). The CDR3 sequence is CASSLGGKNTGELFF. As DNA, the CDR3 is TGTGCCAGCAGCTTAGGCGGGAAAAACACCGGGGAGCTGTTTTTT.